A selection of T cell receptor beta chains follows, all from one sample in a study of cytomegalovirus exposure and HLA in healthy donors. Data came from immunoSEQ multiplex PCR; TCRdb stores just in-frame clones and leaves some out. Of 150,000 to 200,000 clones listed, over 75% were seen once; the top ten hold 1.5% to 2%. Specimen: PBMCs. The receptors shown here come from a woman under 40 in good health and CMV-seronegative. The CDR3 runs from the conserved cysteine through the conserved F or W. Fields, in order: D gene, clone size, V gene, J gene, CDR3 protein, CDR3 DNA. A D gene is named only where the DNA matches it firmly. Clone size is not always given. Where it is, it says once, few, many or a class for expanded clones.

d_gene: .
abundance: .
v_gene: TRBV7-9
j_gene: TRBJ1-3
CDR3aa: CASSLGPGNTIYF
CDR3nt: TGTGCCAGCAGCTTGGGCCCTGGAAACACCATATATTTT

d_gene: TRBD1
abundance: once
v_gene: TRBV7-2
j_gene: TRBJ1-2
CDR3aa: CASSPGQGMFGDYGYTF
CDR3nt: TGTGCCAGCAGCCCAGGACAGGGGATGTTTGGGGACTATGGCTACACCTTC

d_gene: TRBD2
abundance: .
v_gene: TRBV9
j_gene: TRBJ2-1
CDR3aa: CASSVAPRGRGEQFF
CDR3nt: TGTGCCAGCAGCGTAGCCCCTCGCGGGAGAGGAGAGCAGTTCTTC

d_gene: .
abundance: once
v_gene: TRBV5-8
j_gene: TRBJ1-2
CDR3aa: CASSRQGIENYGYTF
CDR3nt: TGTGCCAGCAGCCGGCAGGGAATCGAGAACTATGGCTACACCTTC

d_gene: TRBD2
abundance: .
v_gene: TRBV19
j_gene: TRBJ2-1
CDR3aa: CASSLGGRASNNEQFF
CDR3nt: TGTGCCAGTAGTCTTGGGGGGAGGGCTTCTAACAATGAGCAGTTCTTC

d_gene: .
abundance: .
v_gene: TRBV2
j_gene: TRBJ1-1
CDR3aa: CASSGRQSTEAFF
CDR3nt: TGTGCCAGCAGTGGCCGACAGAGCACTGAAGCTTTCTTT

d_gene: .
abundance: .
v_gene: TRBV4-3
j_gene: TRBJ2-7
CDR3aa: CASSQEPGNYEQYF
CDR3nt: TGCGCCAGCAGCCAAGAACCGGGAAACTACGAGCAGTACTTC

d_gene: .
abundance: .
v_gene: TRBV9
j_gene: TRBJ1-2
CDR3aa: CASSAQAIFNYGYTF
CDR3nt: TGTGCCAGCAGCGCTCAGGCTATTTTTAACTATGGCTACACCTTC

d_gene: TRBD1
abundance: once
v_gene: TRBV27
j_gene: TRBJ1-1
CDR3aa: CASSPRDRGSEAFF
CDR3nt: TGTGCCAGCAGTCCCCGCGACAGGGGATCTGAAGCTTTCTTT

d_gene: TRBD2
abundance: .
v_gene: TRBV2
j_gene: TRBJ2-1
CDR3aa: CASSGTSGTYNEQFF
CDR3nt: TGTGCCAGCAGCGGGACTAGCGGCACCTACAATGAGCAGTTCTTC

d_gene: .
abundance: .
v_gene: TRBV19
j_gene: TRBJ2-5
CDR3aa: CASSDTGQETQYF
CDR3nt: TGTGCCAGTAGTGATACAGGGCAAGAGACCCAGTACTTC

d_gene: TRBD1
abundance: .
v_gene: TRBV27
j_gene: TRBJ2-5
CDR3aa: CASSLYYRGETQYF
CDR3nt: TGTGCCAGCAGTTTATACTACAGGGGCGAGACCCAGTACTTC

d_gene: TRBD1
abundance: .
v_gene: TRBV18
j_gene: TRBJ2-1
CDR3aa: CASSPGQSLSVTYNEQFF
CDR3nt: TGTGCCAGCTCACCGGGACAGAGCCTTAGCGTTACCTACAATGAGCAGTTCTTC

d_gene: TRBD1
abundance: .
v_gene: TRBV5-1
j_gene: TRBJ1-4
CDR3aa: CASSLLSGQGGGEKLFF
CDR3nt: TGCGCCAGCAGCTTATTATCCGGACAGGGGGGGGGTGAAAAACTGTTTTTT

d_gene: .
abundance: .
v_gene: TRBV6-5
j_gene: TRBJ1-2
CDR3aa: CASTRGGRGGYTF
CDR3nt: TGTGCCAGCACCCGCGGGGGACGGGGCGGCTACACCTTC

d_gene: TRBD1
abundance: .
v_gene: TRBV19
j_gene: TRBJ2-6
CDR3aa: CASSRQGTSGANVLTF
CDR3nt: TGTGCCAGTTCTCGACAGGGGACCTCTGGGGCCAACGTCCTGACTTTC

d_gene: TRBD1
abundance: .
v_gene: TRBV7-2
j_gene: TRBJ1-1
CDR3aa: CASSGTGITEAFF
CDR3nt: TGTGCCAGCAGTGGGACAGGCATAACTGAAGCTTTCTTT

d_gene: .
abundance: .
v_gene: TRBV7-2
j_gene: TRBJ1-3
CDR3aa: CASSLGPASSGNTIYF
CDR3nt: TGTGCCAGCAGCTTAGGTCCAGCGAGCTCTGGAAACACCATATATTTT

d_gene: TRBD2
abundance: few
v_gene: TRBV10-3
j_gene: TRBJ2-1
CDR3aa: CAISVGGGRSYNEQFF
CDR3nt: TGTGCCATCAGTGTCGGCGGGGGGAGGTCCTACAATGAGCAGTTCTTC

d_gene: .
abundance: .
v_gene: TRBV27
j_gene: TRBJ1-2
CDR3aa: CASRSSRTANYGYTF
CDR3nt: TGTGCCAGCAGAAGTTCTAGGACAGCTAACTATGGCTACACCTTC

d_gene: TRBD1
abundance: .
v_gene: TRBV29-1
j_gene: TRBJ2-2
CDR3aa: CSGLSGTGLNTGELFF
CDR3nt: TGCAGCGGCTTGAGTGGGACAGGCCTTAACACCGGGGAGCTGTTTTTT

d_gene: TRBD1
abundance: .
v_gene: TRBV28
j_gene: TRBJ2-3
CDR3aa: CASSLRDRGSSTDTQYF
CDR3nt: TGTGCCAGCAGTTTGAGGGACAGAGGTTCTAGCACAGATACGCAGTATTTT

d_gene: .
abundance: few
v_gene: TRBV19
j_gene: TRBJ1-2
CDR3aa: CASSIILGQSPNYGYTF
CDR3nt: TGTGCCAGTAGTATTATTCTGGGGCAGAGCCCTAACTATGGCTACACCTTC

d_gene: .
abundance: few
v_gene: TRBV19
j_gene: TRBJ1-2
CDR3aa: CASRLQQGPTYGYTF
CDR3nt: TGTGCCAGTAGACTACAACAGGGACCGACCTATGGCTACACCTTC

d_gene: TRBD2
abundance: .
v_gene: TRBV30
j_gene: TRBJ2-1
CDR3aa: CAFGVLAGGMNEQFF
CDR3nt: TGTGCCTTTGGGGTCTTAGCGGGTGGTATGAATGAGCAGTTCTTC

d_gene: .
abundance: .
v_gene: TRBV30
j_gene: TRBJ1-1
CDR3aa: CAWTRGANTEAFF
CDR3nt: TGTGCCTGGACCCGGGGGGCCAACACTGAAGCTTTCTTT

d_gene: TRBD2
abundance: .
v_gene: TRBV27
j_gene: TRBJ2-7
CDR3aa: CASSLSTGGGEQYF
CDR3nt: TGTGCCAGCAGTTTATCCACCGGGGGGGGTGAGCAGTACTTC

d_gene: .
abundance: .
v_gene: TRBV5-6
j_gene: TRBJ1-1
CDR3aa: CASSLFISDTEAFF
CDR3nt: TGTGCCAGCAGCTTATTTATTTCTGACACTGAAGCTTTCTTT

d_gene: .
abundance: .
v_gene: TRBV6-5
j_gene: TRBJ2-1
CDR3aa: CASSYSQTGEQFF
CDR3nt: TGTGCCAGCAGTTACAGTCAGACAGGTGAGCAGTTCTTC

d_gene: TRBD1
abundance: .
v_gene: TRBV4-1
j_gene: TRBJ1-1
CDR3aa: CASSQETGIRTEAFF
CDR3nt: TGCGCCAGCAGCCAAGAGACAGGGATACGGACTGAAGCTTTCTTT

d_gene: .
abundance: .
v_gene: TRBV5-4
j_gene: TRBJ1-3
CDR3aa: CASSLSPGQAIYF
CDR3nt: TGTGCCAGCAGCTTGTCCCCGGGACAAGCCATATATTTT

d_gene: TRBD2
abundance: .
v_gene: TRBV4-3
j_gene: TRBJ2-7
CDR3aa: CASSPFGGEGSEQYF
CDR3nt: TGCGCCAGCAGCCCATTTGGGGGGGAGGGTTCCGAGCAGTACTTC

d_gene: TRBD1
abundance: .
v_gene: TRBV7-9
j_gene: TRBJ1-1
CDR3aa: CSSSLTGALTEAFF
CDR3nt: TGTTCCAGCAGCTTAACAGGGGCACTCACTGAAGCTTTCTTT

d_gene: .
abundance: .
v_gene: TRBV19
j_gene: TRBJ2-7
CDR3aa: CASSIDPTDTYEQYF
CDR3nt: TGTGCCAGTAGTATAGACCCGACAGATACCTACGAGCAGTACTTC